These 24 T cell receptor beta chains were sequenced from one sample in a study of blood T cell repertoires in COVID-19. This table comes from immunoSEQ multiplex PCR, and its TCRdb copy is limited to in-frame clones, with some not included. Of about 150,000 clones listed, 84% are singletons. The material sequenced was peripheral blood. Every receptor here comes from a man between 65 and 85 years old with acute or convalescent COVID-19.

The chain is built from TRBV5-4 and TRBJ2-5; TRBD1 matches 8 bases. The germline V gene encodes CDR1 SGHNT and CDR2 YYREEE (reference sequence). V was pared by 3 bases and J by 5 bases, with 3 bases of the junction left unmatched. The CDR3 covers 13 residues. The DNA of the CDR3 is TGTGCCAGCAGCTACAGGGGGTTGGAGACCCAGTACTTC. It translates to CASSYRGLETQYF. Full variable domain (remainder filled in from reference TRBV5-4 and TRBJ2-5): ETGVTQSPTHLIKTRGQQVTLRCSSQSGHNTVSWYQQALGQGPQFIFQYYREEENGRGNFPPRFSGLQFPNYSSELNVNALELDDSALYLCASSYRGLETQYFGPGTRLLVL.

CDR3 DNA sequence: TGTGCCAGCAGTCTCTCTAGCGGGGCTGCCTACGAGCAGTACTTC. Its translation is CASSLSSGAAYEQYF. The gene calls are TRBV14 and TRBJ2-7; 9 bases agree with TRBD2. Germline loops: CDR1 SGHDN, CDR2 FVKESK. Trimming removed 6 bases from V and 2 bases from J; junction bases left unmatched: 8. CDR3 size: 15 residues.

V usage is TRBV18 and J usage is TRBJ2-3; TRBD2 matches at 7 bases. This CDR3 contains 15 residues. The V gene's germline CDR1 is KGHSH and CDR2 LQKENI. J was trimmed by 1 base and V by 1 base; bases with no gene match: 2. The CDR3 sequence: CASSPQGGGTDTQYF. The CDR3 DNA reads TGTGCCAGCTCACCACAGGGAGGGGGCACAGATACGCAGTATTTT.

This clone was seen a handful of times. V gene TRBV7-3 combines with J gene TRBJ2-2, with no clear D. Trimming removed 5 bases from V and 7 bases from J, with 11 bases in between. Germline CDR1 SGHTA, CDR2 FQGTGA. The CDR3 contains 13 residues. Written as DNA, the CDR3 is TGTGCCAGCAGCCCCACTACGGGCGGGGAGCTGTTTTTT. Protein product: CASSPTTGGELFF.

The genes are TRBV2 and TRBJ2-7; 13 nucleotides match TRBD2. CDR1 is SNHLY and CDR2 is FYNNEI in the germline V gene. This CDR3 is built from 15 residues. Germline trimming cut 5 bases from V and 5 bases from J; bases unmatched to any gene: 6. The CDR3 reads CASSLLAGGRNEQYF. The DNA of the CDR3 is TGTGCCAGCAGTCTACTAGCGGGAGGGAGAAACGAGCAGTACTTC. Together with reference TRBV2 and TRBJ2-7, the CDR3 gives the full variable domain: EPEVTQTPSHQVTQMGQEVILRCVPISNHLYFYWYRQILGQKVEFLVSFYNNEISEKSEIFDDQFSVERPDGSNFTLKIRSTKLEDSAMYFCASSLLAGGRNEQYFGPGTRLTVT.

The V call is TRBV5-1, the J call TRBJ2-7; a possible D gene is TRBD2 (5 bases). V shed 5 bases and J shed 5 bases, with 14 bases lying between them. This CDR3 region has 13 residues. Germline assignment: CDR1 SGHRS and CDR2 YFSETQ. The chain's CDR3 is CASREVGFNEQYF. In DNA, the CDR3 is TGCGCCAGCAGGGAGGTGGGGTTCAACGAGCAGTACTTC.

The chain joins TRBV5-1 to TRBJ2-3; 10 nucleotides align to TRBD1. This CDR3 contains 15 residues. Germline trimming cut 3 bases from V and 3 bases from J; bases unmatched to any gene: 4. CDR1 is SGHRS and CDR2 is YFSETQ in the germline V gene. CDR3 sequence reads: CASSSDRGPTDTQYF. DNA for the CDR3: TGCGCCAGCAGCTCAGACAGGGGGCCAACAGATACGCAGTATTTT. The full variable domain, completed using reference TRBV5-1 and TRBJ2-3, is KAGVTQTPRYLIKTRGQQVTLSCSPISGHRSVSWYQQTPGQGLQFLFEYFSETQRNKGNFPGRFSGRQFSNSRSEMNVSTLELGDSALYLCASSSDRGPTDTQYFGPGTRLTVL.

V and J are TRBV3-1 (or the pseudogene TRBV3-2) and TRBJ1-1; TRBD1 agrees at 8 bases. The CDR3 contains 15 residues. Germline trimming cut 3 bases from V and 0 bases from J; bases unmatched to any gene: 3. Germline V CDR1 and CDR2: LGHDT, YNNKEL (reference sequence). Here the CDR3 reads CASSQDRAMNTEAFF. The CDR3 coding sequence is TGTGCCAGCAGCCAGGACAGGGCCATGAACACTGAAGCTTTCTTT.

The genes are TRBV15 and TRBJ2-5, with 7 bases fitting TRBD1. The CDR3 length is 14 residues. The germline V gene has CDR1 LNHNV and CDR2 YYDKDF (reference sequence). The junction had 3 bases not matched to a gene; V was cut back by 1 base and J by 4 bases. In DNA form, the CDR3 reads TGTGCCACCAGCAGAGGTTCAGGGGGAGAGACCCAGTACTTC. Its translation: CATSRGSGGETQYF.

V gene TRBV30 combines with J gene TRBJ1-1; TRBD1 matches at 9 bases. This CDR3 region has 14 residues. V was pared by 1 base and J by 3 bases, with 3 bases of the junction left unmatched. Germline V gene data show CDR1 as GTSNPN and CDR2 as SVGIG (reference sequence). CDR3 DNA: TGTGCCTGGAGTGGCGGACAGGGGTACACTGAAGCTTTCTTT. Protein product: CAWSGGQGYTEAFF.

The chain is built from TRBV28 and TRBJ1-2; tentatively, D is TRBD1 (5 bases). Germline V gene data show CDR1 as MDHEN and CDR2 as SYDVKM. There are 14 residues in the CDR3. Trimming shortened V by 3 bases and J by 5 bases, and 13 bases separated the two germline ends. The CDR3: CASSFSSEGYGYTF. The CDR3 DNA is TGTGCCAGCAGTTTCTCTTCGGAGGGGTATGGCTACACCTTC.

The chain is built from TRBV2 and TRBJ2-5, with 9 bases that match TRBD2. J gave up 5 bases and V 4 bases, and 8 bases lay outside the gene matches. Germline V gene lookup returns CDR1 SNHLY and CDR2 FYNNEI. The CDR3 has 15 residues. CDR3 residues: CASSAVSSGDETQYF. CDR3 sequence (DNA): TGTGCCAGCAGTGCGGTGTCTAGCGGGGATGAGACCCAGTACTTC.

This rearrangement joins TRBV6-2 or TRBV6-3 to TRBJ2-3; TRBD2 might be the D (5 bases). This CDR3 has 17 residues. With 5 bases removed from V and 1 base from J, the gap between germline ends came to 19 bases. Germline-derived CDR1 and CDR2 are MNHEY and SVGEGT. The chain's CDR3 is CASSPRVTRVGTDTQYF. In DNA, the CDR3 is TGTGCCAGCAGTCCCCGGGTAACTAGGGTTGGCACAGATACGCAGTATTTT.

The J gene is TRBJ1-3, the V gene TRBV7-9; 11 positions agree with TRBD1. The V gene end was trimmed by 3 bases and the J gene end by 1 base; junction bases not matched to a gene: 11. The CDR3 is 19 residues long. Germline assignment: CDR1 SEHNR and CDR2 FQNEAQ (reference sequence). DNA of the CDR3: TGTGCCAGCAGCTTGCTCTCGGGGGGACAGGGGGTTTCTGGAAACACCATATATTTT. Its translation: CASSLLSGGQGVSGNTIYF.

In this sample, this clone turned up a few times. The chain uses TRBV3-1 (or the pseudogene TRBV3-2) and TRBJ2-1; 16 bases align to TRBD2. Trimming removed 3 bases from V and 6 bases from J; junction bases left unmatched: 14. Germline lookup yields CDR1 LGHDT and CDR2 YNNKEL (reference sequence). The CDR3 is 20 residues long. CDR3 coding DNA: TGTGCCAGCAGCCATTGGGGACTAGCGGGAGGGCCGAAAGGGGGCAATGAGCAGTTCTTC. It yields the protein CASSHWGLAGGPKGGNEQFF.

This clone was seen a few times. The CDR3 nucleotides are TGTGCCACACAAACAGGGGGCAGGGCTGAAGCTTTCTTT. Translated, it gives CATQTGGRAEAFF. V gene TRBV6-5 combines with J gene TRBJ1-1, with 9 bases lining up with TRBD1. This CDR3 contains 13 residues. CDR1 and CDR2 from the germline V gene are MNHEY and SVGAGI. V lost 10 bases and J lost 6; bases outside the gene matches: 9.

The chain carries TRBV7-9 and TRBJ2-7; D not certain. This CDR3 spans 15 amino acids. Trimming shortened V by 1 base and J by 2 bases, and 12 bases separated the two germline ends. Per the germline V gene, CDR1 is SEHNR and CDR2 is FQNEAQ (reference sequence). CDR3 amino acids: CASSLDSLSTYEQYF. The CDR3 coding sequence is TGTGCCAGCAGCTTAGATAGCCTGTCAACCTACGAGCAGTACTTC.

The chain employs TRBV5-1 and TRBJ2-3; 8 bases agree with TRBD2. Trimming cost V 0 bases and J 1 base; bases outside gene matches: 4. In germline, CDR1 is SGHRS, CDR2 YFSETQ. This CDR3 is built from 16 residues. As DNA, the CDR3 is TGCGCCAGCAGCTTGGTAGTTAGCGGGGGCACAGATACGCAGTATTTT. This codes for CASSLVVSGGTDTQYF.

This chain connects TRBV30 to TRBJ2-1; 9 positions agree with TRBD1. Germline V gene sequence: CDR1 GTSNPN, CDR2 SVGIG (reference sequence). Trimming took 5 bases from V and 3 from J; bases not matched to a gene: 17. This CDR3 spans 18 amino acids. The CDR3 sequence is CAWSTRGQGNPYYNEQFF. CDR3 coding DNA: TGTGCCTGGTCAACTCGGGGACAGGGAAATCCCTACTACAATGAGCAGTTCTTC.

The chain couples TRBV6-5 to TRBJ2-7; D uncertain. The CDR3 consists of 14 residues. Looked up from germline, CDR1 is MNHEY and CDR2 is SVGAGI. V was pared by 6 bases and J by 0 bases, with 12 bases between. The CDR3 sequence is CASRETVNSYEQYF. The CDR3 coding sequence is TGTGCCAGCAGGGAGACGGTGAACTCCTACGAGCAGTACTTC.

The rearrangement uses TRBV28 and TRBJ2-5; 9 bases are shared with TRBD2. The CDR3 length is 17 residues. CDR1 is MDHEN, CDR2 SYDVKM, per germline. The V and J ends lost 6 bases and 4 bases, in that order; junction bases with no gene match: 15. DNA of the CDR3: TGTGCCAGCAGCTCAAGGGGACTAGCAGGGGGGGGAGAGACCCAGTACTTC. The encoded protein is CASSSRGLAGGGETQYF.

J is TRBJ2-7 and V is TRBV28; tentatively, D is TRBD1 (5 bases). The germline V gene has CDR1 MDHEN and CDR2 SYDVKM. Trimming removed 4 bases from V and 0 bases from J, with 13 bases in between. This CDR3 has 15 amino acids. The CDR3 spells CASSSPVGVSYEQYF. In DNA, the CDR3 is TGTGCCAGCAGTTCCCCGGTAGGGGTCTCCTACGAGCAGTACTTC. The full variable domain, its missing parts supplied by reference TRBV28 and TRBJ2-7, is DVKVTQSSRYLVKRTGEKVFLECVQDMDHENMFWYRQDPGLGLRLIYFSYDVKMKEKGDIPEGYSVSREKKERFSLILESASTNQTSMYLCASSSPVGVSYEQYFGPGTRLTVT.

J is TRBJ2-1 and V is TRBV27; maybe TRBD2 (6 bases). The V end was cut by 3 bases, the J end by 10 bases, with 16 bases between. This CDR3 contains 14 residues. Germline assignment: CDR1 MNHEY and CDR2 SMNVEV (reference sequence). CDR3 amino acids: CASSFVDSRGEQFF. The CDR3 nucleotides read TGTGCCAGCAGTTTCGTTGACTCCCGGGGGGAGCAGTTCTTC.

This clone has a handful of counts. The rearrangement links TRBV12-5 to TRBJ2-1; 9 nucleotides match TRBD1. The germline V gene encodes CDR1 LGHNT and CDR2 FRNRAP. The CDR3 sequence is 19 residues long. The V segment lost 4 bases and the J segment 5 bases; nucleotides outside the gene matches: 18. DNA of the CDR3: TGTGCTAGTGGTTGGGGGACAGGGAACCAGCGAGCCAGGGACAATGAGCAGTTCTTC. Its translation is CASGWGTGNQRARDNEQFF.